The 14 T cell receptor beta chains given below trace back to one sample, sequenced in a study of blood T cells in healthy people across ages. Primers used in a second PCR of about 7 to 12 cycles were a sample-barcoded 5' primer and a J-beta primer mix. TCRdb re-analysed the 5' RACE reads in MiXCR, keeping a single row per CDR3 protein. The profile shows just under 750,000 distinct CDR3 sequences, about 24% of them singletons. Sample: blood. The source is a man aged 65 to 79 in good health.

The table lists this clonotype with a count of one. The junction and the germline gene differ at one end; a read error may be behind it. The J gene is TRBJ2-1, the V gene TRBV5-1; TRBD1 might be the D (6 bases). The CDR3 is made up of 14 amino acids. Germline V gene sequence: CDR1 SGHRS, CDR2 YFSETQ. The CDR3 spells CTSSWMDSDNEQFF. CDR3 nucleotide sequence: TGCACCAGCAGCTGGATGGACAGTGACAATGAGCAGTTCTTC.

The chain employs TRBV30 and TRBJ1-2, with D possibly matching TRBD1 (5 bases). Germline V CDR1 and CDR2: GTSNPN, SVGIG (reference sequence). The CDR3 runs to 13 residues. V was shortened by 5 bases and J by 6 bases, with 16 bases between the two germline ends. The CDR3 is CAWGLGTVNGYTF. The CDR3 DNA reads as TGTGCCTGGGGACTCGGGACGGTCAATGGCTACACCTTC.

This clonotype turned up a few times. The chain joins TRBV7-9 to TRBJ2-1; D is unclear. The closer fit of TRBJ2-5 to the DNA end suggests the J call may be wrong. Germline V gene lookup returns CDR1 SEHNR and CDR2 FQNEAQ (reference sequence). This CDR3 is built from 15 residues. CDR3 bases: TGTGCCAGCAGCTTAGCGGCCTACCGGCAAGAGACCCAGTACTTC. Protein product: CASSLAAYRQETQYF.

This clonotype was found a few times. The V gene is TRBV20-1, the J gene TRBJ2-7; 11 bases align to TRBD2. The J call may be mistaken, given a closer DNA end match to TRBJ2-1. Germline loops: CDR1 DFQATT, CDR2 SNEGSKA (reference sequence). The CDR3 consists of 14 residues. The CDR3 coding sequence is TGCAGTGCTAATAGCGGGAGGGTTCCCAATGAGCAGTTCTTC. This encodes CSANSGRVPNEQFF.

This clonotype was detected only a few times. V is TRBV12-3 or TRBV12-4 and J is TRBJ1-1; TRBD1 aligns across 8 bases. The trim removed 2 bases at V and 4 bases at J, leaving 3 bases unmatched. The CDR3 is 14 residues long. CDR3 protein: CASSLRTGSTEAFF. The CDR3 region has the DNA TGTGCCAGCAGTTTACGGACAGGGAGCACTGAAGCTTTCTTT.

This clonotype came up a few times. V usage is TRBV5-5 and J usage is TRBJ1-2, with 9 nucleotides matching TRBD1. CDR1 is SGHKS, CDR2 YYEKEE, per germline (reference sequence). This CDR3 comprises 16 residues. After removal of 3 bases from V and 4 bases from J, the junction contained 10 bases not matched to a gene. CDR3 sequence (DNA): TGTGCCAGCAGCTCCGGGACAGGGAAAACAATCTATGGCTACACCTTC. Translated: CASSSGTGKTIYGYTF.

This clonotype was observed a handful of times. The chain employs TRBV7-6 and TRBJ2-3; 9 bases agree with TRBD2. CDR1 and CDR2 from the germline V gene are SGHVS and FNYEAQ. The CDR3 spans 16 residues. V lost 1 base, J lost 3 bases, and 5 bases stayed unmatched. The CDR3, as DNA: TGTGCCAGCAGCTTAGTCCTAGCGGGGTCGACAGATACGCAGTATTTT. Translated, it gives CASSLVLAGSTDTQYF.

The rearrangement joins TRBV29-1 to TRBJ2-3; 8 nucleotides agree with TRBD1. CDR3 length equals 13 residues. Looked up from germline, CDR1 is SQVTM and CDR2 is ANQGSEA. J gave up 9 bases and V 4 bases, and 9 bases lay outside the gene matches. CDR3 DNA: TGCAGCGTTGGGGGACAGGTTGTTTCGACGCAGTATTTT. It codes for CSVGGQVVSTQYF.

This rearrangement joins TRBV7-9 to TRBJ2-7, with TRBD1 matching 7 bases. The CDR3 sequence is 13 residues long. CDR1 and CDR2 (germline): SEHNR, FQNEAQ (reference sequence). Unmatched junction bases numbered 11, after V lost 5 bases and J lost 10 bases. The CDR3 DNA follows: TGTGCCAGCAGCCGACAGGGTTCCGACCCCCAGTACTTC. Protein sequence: CASSRQGSDPQYF.

This clonotype was found a few times. The chain employs TRBV3-1 and TRBJ2-2, with 14 positions matching TRBD2. The junction had 4 bases not matched to a gene; V was cut back by 4 bases and J by 0 bases. The CDR3 sequence is 18 residues long. Germline assignment: CDR1 LGHDT and CDR2 YNNKEL (reference sequence). The CDR3 is CASSPGLAGGPNTGELFF. The CDR3 nucleotides are TGTGCCAGCAGCCCTGGACTAGCGGGGGGACCGAACACCGGGGAGCTGTTTTTT.

The gene calls are TRBV7-7 and TRBJ2-5, with a tentative D call TRBD2 (6 bases). The CDR3 has 15 residues. CDR1 SSHAT and CDR2 FNYEAQ come from the germline V gene (reference sequence). The V end was cut by 5 bases, the J end by 2 bases, with 15 bases between. The CDR3 region is CASSPTGARQETQYF. CDR3 DNA: TGTGCCAGCAGCCCGACGGGAGCGAGACAAGAGACCCAGTACTTC.

This chain connects TRBV5-1 to TRBJ1-3, with 8 bases aligning to TRBD1. From germline, CDR1 is SGHRS and CDR2 YFSETQ. J was trimmed by 0 bases and V by 4 bases; bases with no gene match: 9. CDR3 length: 17 amino acids. CDR3 region: CASSRTGQGFSGNTIYF. The CDR3 bases are TGCGCCAGCAGCCGGACAGGACAGGGATTCTCTGGAAACACCATATATTTT.

The V call is TRBV18, the J call TRBJ2-7, with D maybe TRBD1 (5 bases). Germline V gene sequence: CDR1 KGHSH, CDR2 LQKENI. The CDR3 covers 14 residues. Trimming took 2 bases from V and 2 from J, leaving 10 bases between them. The CDR3 sequence is CASSPETVPYEQYF. Written as DNA, the CDR3 is TGTGCCAGCTCACCAGAGACAGTCCCCTACGAGCAGTACTTC.

Only a few counts were recorded for this clonotype. The chain links TRBV4-3 to TRBJ2-1; D is unresolved. Germline V gives CDR1 LGHNA, CDR2 YSLEER. The CDR3 contains 16 residues. The V and J ends lost 4 bases and 0 bases respectively, with 13 bases between them. CDR3 amino acids: CASSPVFESSYNEQFF. For the CDR3, the DNA is TGCGCCAGCAGCCCTGTTTTTGAGAGCTCCTACAATGAGCAGTTCTTC.